This T cell receptor (beta chain) was observed in a study of blood T cell repertoires in COVID-19. Across the whole study: The United States, Italy and Spain were the sources of the acute and convalescent COVID-19 samples. The analysed material was cDNA or gDNA that came from T cells, B-cell-depleted T cells, or PBMCs.

Produced via immunoSEQ multiplex PCR; TCRdb's table is partial and in-frame only. The table lists about 51,000 clones, about 88% of them singletons, with 1.3% in the top ten. Trimming took 4 bases from V and 3 from J; bases not matched to a gene: 13. The CDR3 sequence is 16 residues long. Looked up from germline, CDR1 is SGHRS and CDR2 is YFSETQ. Sequenced material: peripheral blood. The clonotype originates from a man in his sixties with acute or convalescent COVID-19. The rearrangement uses TRBV5-1 and TRBJ2-7, with TRBD1 identical over 7 bases. CDR3 bases: TGCGCCAGCAGCAGAACGGACAGGAGGCCTTTCTACGAGCAGTACTTC. Protein sequence: CASSRTDRRPFYEQYF.